These 17 T cell receptor beta chains share one sample of origin, sequenced in a study of blood T cell repertoires in COVID-19. Method: immunoSEQ multiplex PCR; TCRdb's copy keeps in-frame clones and lacks some. The data hold about 230,000 clones, with approximately 85% observed a single time. The material sequenced was peripheral blood. These receptors all stem from a middle-aged man with acute or convalescent COVID-19.

The rearrangement joins TRBV5-5 to TRBJ1-1, with TRBD1 as a possible D gene (5 bases). Germline CDR1 is SGHKS and CDR2 is YYEKEE (reference sequence). CDR3 length: 13 amino acids. The germline V and J ends were trimmed by 4 bases and 2 bases, with 9 bases remaining between them. CDR3 in amino acids: CASSVGLNTEAFF. The CDR3 bases are TGTGCCAGCAGCGTGGGGCTCAACACTGAAGCTTTCTTT. Full variable domain (rest looked up from reference TRBV5-5 and TRBJ1-1): DAGVTQSPTHLIKTRGQQVTLRCSPISGHKSVSWYQQVLGQGPQFIFQYYEKEERGRGNFPDRFSARQFPNYSSELNVNALLLGDSALYLCASSVGLNTEAFFGQGTRLTVV.

The CDR3 is CASSADTNTGELFF. In DNA form, the CDR3 reads TGCGCCAGCAGCGCGGACACGAACACCGGGGAGCTGTTTTTT. This chain joins TRBV5-1 and TRBJ2-2; a weak D match, TRBD1 (5 bases). The V gene lost 4 bases and the J gene lost 0 bases, with 7 bases spanning the gap. CDR1 is SGHRS, CDR2 YFSETQ, per germline. This CDR3 contains 14 residues.

This sequence joins TRBV9 and TRBJ2-5, with a possible D match to TRBD2 (6 bases). V shed 0 bases and J shed 2 bases, with 11 bases lying between them. This CDR3 is 15 amino acids long. Germline V lookup: CDR1 SGDLS, CDR2 YYNGEE. CDR3 in DNA: TGTGCCAGCAGCGTAGTTGGGACTTTTCAAGAGACCCAGTACTTC. Amino acids: CASSVVGTFQETQYF.

V and J are TRBV29-1 and TRBJ1-2; unclear D gene. The CDR3 consists of 12 residues. Trimming removed 8 bases at V and 1 base at J, with 11 bases between. From germline, CDR1 is SQVTM and CDR2 ANQGSEA. CDR3 region: CSTSGGNYGYTF. In DNA, the CDR3 is TGCAGCACATCGGGTGGTAACTATGGCTACACCTTC. Together with reference TRBV29-1 and TRBJ1-2, the CDR3 gives the full variable domain: SAVISQKPSRDICQRGTSLTIQCQVDSQVTMMFWYRQQPGQSLTLIATANQGSEATYESGFVIDKFPISRPNLTFSTLTVSNMSPEDSSIYLCSTSGGNYGYTFGSGTRLTVV.

The chain recombines TRBV19 with TRBJ1-5; unclear D gene. The CDR3 sequence is 16 residues long. Trimming cost V 3 bases and J 4 bases, with 16 bases left between them. The germline V gene has CDR1 LNHDA and CDR2 SQIVND (reference sequence). CDR3 nucleotides: TGTGCCAGTAGTATCCGGGTCGTACTGGATAATCAGCCCCAGCATTTT. Encoded protein: CASSIRVVLDNQPQHF.

Comment on this clone: Other DNA sequences in this sample translate to the same CDR3. The chain is built from TRBV3-1 (or the pseudogene TRBV3-2) and TRBJ1-3; no reliable D call. CDR1 is LGHDT, CDR2 YNNKEL, per germline (reference sequence). Deletions cut 0 bases from V and 3 bases from J, with 3 bases between. The CDR3 totals 13 residues. CDR3 sequence reads: CASSQDLGNTIYF. The CDR3 bases are TGTGCCAGCAGCCAAGATCTTGGAAACACCATATATTTT.

This chain connects TRBV6-5 to TRBJ1-3; D is unclear. The CDR3 sequence is 12 residues long. Germline assignment: CDR1 MNHEY and CDR2 SVGAGI. V dropped 9 bases and J dropped 4 bases, with 10 bases sitting between them. The CDR3 DNA is TGTGCCAGTAGTCGCGGCGGAAACACCATATATTTT. Protein product: CASSRGGNTIYF.

The V call is TRBV9, the J call TRBJ2-7, with TRBD2 as a possible D gene (5 bases). Germline lookup yields CDR1 SGDLS and CDR2 YYNGEE. CDR3 size: 14 residues. V was clipped by 4 bases and J by 0 bases, with 11 bases between them. CDR3 DNA: TGTGCCAGCAGCCCGAGGACTGTCTCCTACGAGCAGTACTTC. Its translation is CASSPRTVSYEQYF. Combining the CDR3 with reference TRBV9 and TRBJ2-7 gives the whole variable domain DSGVTQTPKHLITATGQRVTLRCSPRSGDLSVYWYQQSLDQGLQFLIQYYNGEERAKGNILERFSAQQFPDLHSELNLSSLELGDSALYFCASSPRTVSYEQYFGPGTRLTVT.

The chain carries TRBV2 and TRBJ2-1, with D perhaps matching TRBD2 (6 bases). The germline CDR1 and CDR2 sequences are SNHLY and FYNNEI. The V and J ends lost 0 bases and 0 bases respectively, with 9 bases between them. CDR3 size: 16 residues. The DNA of the CDR3 is TGTGCCAGCAGTGAAGCCGGTAGCGGCTCCTACAATGAGCAGTTCTTC. Encoded protein: CASSEAGSGSYNEQFF. Full variable domain (outside the CDR3, taken from reference TRBV2 and TRBJ2-1): EPEVTQTPSHQVTQMGQEVILRCVPISNHLYFYWYRQILGQKVEFLVSFYNNEISEKSEIFDDQFSVERPDGSNFTLKIRSTKLEDSAMYFCASSEAGSGSYNEQFFGPGTRLTVL.

About this clone itself: Other DNA sequences within the sample encode an identical CDR3. V usage is TRBV9 and J usage is TRBJ2-1, with 14 bases aligning to TRBD2. Losses at the gene ends were 3 bases for V and 4 bases for J; bases not matched to a gene: 3. The CDR3 extends over 16 amino acids. Germline V gives CDR1 SGDLS, CDR2 YYNGEE. The CDR3 spells CASSGLAGGLYNEQFF. CDR3 DNA sequence: TGTGCCAGCAGCGGACTAGCGGGGGGGCTATACAATGAGCAGTTCTTC.

The J gene is TRBJ2-3, the V gene TRBV10-2; TRBD2 is a possible D gene (5 bases). V gave up 0 bases and J gave up 6 bases, with 16 bases separating them. Germline lookup yields CDR1 WSHSY and CDR2 SAAADI. This CDR3 has 16 amino acids. CDR3 bases: TGCGCCAGCAGTGAGTCTCCTAGCCAATTGGGGGATACGCAGTATTTT. Protein product: CASSESPSQLGDTQYF.

This rearrangement joins TRBV12-2 to TRBJ1-6; TRBD1 reflects the table's D call only, with no check against the DNA. TRBV12-2 has pseudogene status. The length of the CDR3 is 16 residues. The CDR3 bases are TGTGCAAGTCGCCCCCAGGGACAGAAACTTAATTCACCCCTCCACTTT. Its protein product is CASRPQGQKLNSPLHF.

The rearrangement uses TRBV28 and TRBJ2-2; maybe TRBD2 (5 bases). Germline V CDR1 and CDR2: MDHEN, SYDVKM. The CDR3 has 13 amino acids. Deletions cut 6 bases from V and 5 bases from J, with 10 bases between. The DNA for the CDR3 is TGTGCCAGCAGCGAGGGTTGGACCGGGGAGCTGTTTTTT. The encoded protein is CASSEGWTGELFF.

This clone was seen once. The genes are TRBV28 and TRBJ2-7; D ambiguous. Trimming removed 7 bases at V and 2 bases at J, with 9 bases between. Germline-derived CDR1 and CDR2 are MDHEN and SYDVKM. The CDR3 has 12 amino acids. CDR3 nucleotide sequence: TGTGCCAGCATTGGCAGGACCTACGAGCAGTACTTC. It codes for CASIGRTYEQYF.

The chain is built from TRBV2 and TRBJ2-7; 8 bases fit TRBD2. Germline loops: CDR1 SNHLY, CDR2 FYNNEI. This CDR3 region has 16 residues. V was clipped by 2 bases and J by 6 bases; unmatched bases: 12. CDR3 sequence reads: CASSEMRAGEPGEQYF. CDR3 nucleotides: TGTGCCAGCAGTGAAATGCGAGCGGGGGAGCCGGGCGAGCAGTACTTC.

The chain couples TRBV3-1 (or the pseudogene TRBV3-2) to TRBJ2-7, with D hard to call. Trimming shortened V by 1 base and J by 0 bases, and 10 bases separated the two germline ends. The CDR3 sequence is 15 residues long. Germline CDR1 reads LGHDT; CDR2 reads YNNKEL (reference sequence). CDR3 loop: CASSQAPKSSYEQYF. The CDR3 bases are TGTGCCAGCAGCCAAGCCCCCAAGAGCTCCTACGAGCAGTACTTC.

The chain recombines TRBV9 with TRBJ2-2; TRBD1 matches at 10 bases. Germline loops: CDR1 SGDLS, CDR2 YYNGEE. The CDR3 runs to 16 residues. The junction had 9 bases not matched to a gene; V was cut back by 4 bases and J by 6 bases. The CDR3, as DNA: TGTGCCAGCAGCCCTCGGACAGGGGGGAAATCCGGGGAGCTGTTTTTT. Amino acid sequence: CASSPRTGGKSGELFF.